This T cell receptor beta chain was identified during a study of blood T cell repertoires in COVID-19. Study summary: Acute and convalescent COVID-19 specimens originated in the United States, Italy and Spain.

Authors' methods: Amplification of reference gene primers provided the estimated nucleated cell counts. Repertoires were generated with immunoSEQ multiplex PCR, while TCRdb's copy carries only in-frame clones and drops some. V, J and clone size are those of that table, while D and trimming were read from the DNA. This table holds some 89,000 clones, around four fifths found once. This CDR3 comprises 13 residues. Germline CDR1 and CDR2: KGHDR and SFDVKD. Trimming took off 5 bases at V and 2 bases at J, with 7 bases between the two ends. The sequence came from a man between 65 and 80 years old with acute or convalescent COVID-19. The sample taken for sequencing was peripheral blood. The chain couples TRBV24-1 to TRBJ2-3; perhaps TRBD1 as D (6 bases). CDR3 nucleotides: TGTGCCACCAGTGCAGGGGACACAGATACGCAGTATTTT. This sequence encodes CATSAGDTDTQYF.